This TCR beta chain was found in a study of T cell responses to AZD1222 COVID-19 vaccine. This clone turned up a few times. The method was immunoSEQ multiplex PCR; TCRdb's version includes in-frame clones alone and lacks a portion of them. Of roughly 130,000 clones listed, approximately 85% are singletons. The germline V gene encodes CDR1 SGHAT and CDR2 FQNNGV. This CDR3 region has 13 residues. Deletions cut 7 bases from V and 0 bases from J, with 9 bases between. This specimen consisted of peripheral blood, obtained on day 0 of AZD1222 vaccination. This receptor was identified in an adult in good health. The J gene is TRBJ1-2, the V gene TRBV11-2; D not resolved. DNA for the CDR3: TGTGCCAGCACCGCCAACCCTAACTATGGCTACACCTTC. Its translation: CASTANPNYGYTF.